Given below is one TCR beta chain in context. This sample is part of a study of cytomegalovirus exposure and HLA in healthy donors. Primers: 60 Vbeta forward and 13 Jbeta reverse. Profiling relied on immunoSEQ multiplex PCR, and the TCRdb table lists in-frame clones only, not all of them. Of 80,000 or so clones in the sample, about 75% were seen once. The germline CDR1 and CDR2 sequences are SGHRS and YFSETQ. V lost 4 bases to trimming and J lost 3 bases; unmatched junction nucleotides: 3. CDR3 length: 14 residues. The genes are TRBV5-1 and TRBJ2-7; 11 bases align to TRBD2. Material for sequencing was PBMCs. This receptor was identified in a man in his 60s in good health and CMV-seropositive. The CDR3 reads CASSLTSGVYEQYF. DNA of the CDR3: TGCGCCAGCAGCCTGACTAGCGGGGTCTACGAGCAGTACTTC.